These 5 T cell receptor beta chains came from one sample sequenced in a study of shared clonotypes between healthy human individuals. The repertoire was sequenced with immunoSEQ multiplex PCR; TCRdb's copy has only in-frame clones and lacks some. The sample shows about 2.4 million clones, approximately 93% of them seen only once. Input material: naive CD4+ T cells from PBMCs. Subset defined: CD45RA+ positively selected. The receptors come from a man between 18 and 29 years old in good health. Some clones in this sample may be carry-over from other donors' samples.

The gene calls are TRBV28 and TRBJ2-1; D gene unclear. Trimming pared 5 bases from V and 3 bases from J, leaving 5 bases between. The CDR3 is 12 residues long. Germline V lookup: CDR1 MDHEN, CDR2 SYDVKM. CDR3 coding DNA: TGTGCCAGCAGTAACCGCTACAATGAGCAGTTCTTC. Protein product: CASSNRYNEQFF.

The chain employs TRBV28 and TRBJ1-2; 8 positions agree with TRBD1. Germline values: CDR1 MDHEN, CDR2 SYDVKM. Trimming cost V 3 bases and J 1 base; bases outside gene matches: 10. The CDR3 loop spans 17 amino acids. The CDR3 loop reads CASSLSPGGAGNYGYTF. Here the CDR3 DNA reads TGTGCCAGCAGTTTGAGTCCAGGGGGCGCTGGTAACTATGGCTACACCTTC.

V gene TRBV5-4 combines with J gene TRBJ2-1, with D possibly called TRBD1 or TRBD2 (5 bases each). The V and J ends lost 3 bases and 0 bases respectively, with 10 bases between them. The germline V gene encodes CDR1 SGHNT and CDR2 YYREEE (reference sequence). The length of the CDR3 is 15 residues. The CDR3 bases are TGTGCCAGCAGCTCAGGGACGGACTCCTACAATGAGCAGTTCTTC. Protein product: CASSSGTDSYNEQFF.

The gene calls are TRBV28 and TRBJ1-5; possibly TRBD1 for D (6 bases). The CDR3 is made up of 14 amino acids. V was clipped by 7 bases and J by 3 bases, with 13 bases between them. CDR1 and CDR2 from the germline V gene are MDHEN and SYDVKM. CDR3 loop: CASTNRDHNQPQHF. In nucleotides, the CDR3 is TGTGCCAGCACCAACAGGGACCACAATCAGCCCCAGCATTTT.

The rearrangement uses TRBV7-3 and TRBJ1-4; no firm D call. Germline-derived CDR1 and CDR2 are SGHTA and FQGTGA. This CDR3 has 13 residues. The V end lost 4 bases, the J end lost 3 bases, and 6 bases lay between the germline ends. The DNA for the CDR3 is TGTGCCAGCAGCTCGGGTCCTAATGAAAAACTGTTTTTT. Its protein product is CASSSGPNEKLFF.